The sequence of this T cell receptor beta chain was determined in a study of response to subunit inactivated influenza vaccine. TCRdb ran MiXCR on the RT-PCR reads and lists one entry per CDR3 protein. The sample yields 450,000 to 500,000 distinct CDR3 sequences, roughly 11% seen once. Germline CDR1 SGHVS, CDR2 FNYEAQ. V was pared by 3 bases and J by 5 bases, with 13 bases between. This CDR3 has 14 residues. General study findings and limits: Authors suggested few new T cells are recruited by each seasonal influenza vaccination.

With respect to this clonotype: Its specificity is not known.

The sample consisted of PBMCs from blood, taken around seven weeks after vaccination. The rearrangement uses TRBV7-6 and TRBJ2-5, with D possibly TRBD1 on 5 matching bases. The receptor's source is a man aged 50 or older who received an inactivated influenza vaccine. In DNA, the CDR3 is TGTGCCAGCAGCTTCCAGGGTTCCCGGGAGACCCAGTACTTC. This sequence encodes CASSFQGSRETQYF.